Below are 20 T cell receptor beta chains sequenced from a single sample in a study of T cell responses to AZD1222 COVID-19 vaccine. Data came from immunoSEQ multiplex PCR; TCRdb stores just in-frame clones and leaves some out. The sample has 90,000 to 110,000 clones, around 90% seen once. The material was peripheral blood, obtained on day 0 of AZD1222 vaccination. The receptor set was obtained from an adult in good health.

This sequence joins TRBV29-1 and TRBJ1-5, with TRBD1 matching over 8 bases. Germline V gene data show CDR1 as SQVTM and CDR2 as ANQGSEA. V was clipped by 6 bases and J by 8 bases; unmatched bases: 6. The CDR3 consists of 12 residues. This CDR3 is CSVGQGSEPQHF. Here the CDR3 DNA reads TGCAGCGTCGGACAGGGAAGTGAGCCCCAGCATTTT.

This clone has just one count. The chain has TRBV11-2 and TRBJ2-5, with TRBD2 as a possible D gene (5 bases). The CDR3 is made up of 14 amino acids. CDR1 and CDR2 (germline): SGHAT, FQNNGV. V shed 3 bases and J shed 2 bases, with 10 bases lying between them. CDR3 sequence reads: CASSLMSGQETQYF. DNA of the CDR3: TGTGCCAGCAGCTTGATGAGCGGTCAAGAGACCCAGTACTTC. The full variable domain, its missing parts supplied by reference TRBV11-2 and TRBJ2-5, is EAGVAQSPRYKIIEKRQSVAFWCNPISGHATLYWYQQILGQGPKLLIQFQNNGVVDDSQLPKDRFSAERLKGVDSTLKIQPAKLEDSAVYLCASSLMSGQETQYFGPGTRLLVL.

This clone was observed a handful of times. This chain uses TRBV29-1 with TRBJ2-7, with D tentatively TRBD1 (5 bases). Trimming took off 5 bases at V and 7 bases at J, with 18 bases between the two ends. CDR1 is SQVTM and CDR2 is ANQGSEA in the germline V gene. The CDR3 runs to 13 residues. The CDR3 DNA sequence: TGCAGCGTTTCTCACCCAGGGTCCTCGGAGCAGTACTTC. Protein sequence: CSVSHPGSSEQYF.

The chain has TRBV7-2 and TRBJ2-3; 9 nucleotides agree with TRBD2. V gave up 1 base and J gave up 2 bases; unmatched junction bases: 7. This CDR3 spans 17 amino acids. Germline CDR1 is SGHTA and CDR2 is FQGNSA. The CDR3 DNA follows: TGTGCCAGCAGCTTAGAGATGCGGGGGGGTCTCACAGATACGCAGTATTTT. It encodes CASSLEMRGGLTDTQYF.

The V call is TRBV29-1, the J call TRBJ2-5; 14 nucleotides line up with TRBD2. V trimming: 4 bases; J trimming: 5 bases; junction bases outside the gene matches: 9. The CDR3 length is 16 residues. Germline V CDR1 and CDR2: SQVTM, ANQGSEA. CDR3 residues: CSVGPGLAGVEETQYF. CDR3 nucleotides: TGCAGCGTTGGCCCGGGACTAGCGGGAGTGGAGGAGACCCAGTACTTC.

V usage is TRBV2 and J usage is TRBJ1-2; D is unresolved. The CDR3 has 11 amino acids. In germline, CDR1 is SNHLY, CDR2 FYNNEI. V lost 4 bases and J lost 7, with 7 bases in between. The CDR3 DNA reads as TGTGCCAGCAGTGTCAAATTTGGCTACACCTTC. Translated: CASSVKFGYTF.

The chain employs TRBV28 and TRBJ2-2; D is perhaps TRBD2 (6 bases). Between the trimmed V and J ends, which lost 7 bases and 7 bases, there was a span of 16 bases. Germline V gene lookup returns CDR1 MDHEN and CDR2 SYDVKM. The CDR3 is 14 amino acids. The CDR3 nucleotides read TGTGCCAGCAAACCAGGAGGGTCGGTCGGGGAGCTGTTTTTT. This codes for CASKPGGSVGELFF. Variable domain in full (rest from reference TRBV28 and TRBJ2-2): DVKVTQSSRYLVKRTGEKVFLECVQDMDHENMFWYRQDPGLGLRLIYFSYDVKMKEKGDIPEGYSVSREKKERFSLILESASTNQTSMYLCASKPGGSVGELFFGEGSRLTVL.

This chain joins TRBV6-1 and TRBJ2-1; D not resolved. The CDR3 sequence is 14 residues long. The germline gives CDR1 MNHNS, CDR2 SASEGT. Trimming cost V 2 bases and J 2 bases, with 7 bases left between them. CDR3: CASSEPLTYNEQFF. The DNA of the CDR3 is TGTGCCAGCAGTGAACCACTTACCTACAATGAGCAGTTCTTC.

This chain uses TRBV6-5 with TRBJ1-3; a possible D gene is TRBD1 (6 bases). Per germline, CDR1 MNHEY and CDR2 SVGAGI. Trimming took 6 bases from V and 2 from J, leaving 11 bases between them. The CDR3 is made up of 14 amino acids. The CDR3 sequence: CASRSGEAGNTIYF. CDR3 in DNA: TGTGCCAGCAGATCAGGGGAAGCTGGAAACACCATATATTTT.

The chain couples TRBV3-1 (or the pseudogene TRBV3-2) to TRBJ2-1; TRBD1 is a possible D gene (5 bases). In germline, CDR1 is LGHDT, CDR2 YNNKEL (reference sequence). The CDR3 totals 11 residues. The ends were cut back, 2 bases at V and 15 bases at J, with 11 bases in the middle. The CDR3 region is CASSQQGTWFF. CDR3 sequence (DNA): TGTGCCAGCAGCCAACAGGGCACTTGGTTCTTC.

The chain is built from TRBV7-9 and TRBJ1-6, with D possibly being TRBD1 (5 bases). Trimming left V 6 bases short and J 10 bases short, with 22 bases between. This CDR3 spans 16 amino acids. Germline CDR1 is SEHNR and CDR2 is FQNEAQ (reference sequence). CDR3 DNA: TGTGCCAGCAGTGACTTTGGAAGGGGAAAGGGATCACCCCTCCACTTT. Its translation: CASSDFGRGKGSPLHF.

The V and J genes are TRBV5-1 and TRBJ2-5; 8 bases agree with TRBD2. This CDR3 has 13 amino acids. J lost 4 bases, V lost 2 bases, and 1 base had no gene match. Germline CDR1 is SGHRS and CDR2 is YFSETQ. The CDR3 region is CASSFGRGETQYF. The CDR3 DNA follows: TGCGCCAGCAGCTTCGGGAGGGGAGAGACCCAGTACTTC.

CDR3: CASSYWDEAFF. CDR3 sequence (DNA): TGTGCCAGCAGTTACTGGGATGAAGCTTTCTTT. The rearrangement uses TRBV6-2 or TRBV6-3 and TRBJ1-1; D is unresolved. This CDR3 spans 11 amino acids. V was cut by 1 base and J by 7 bases, with 4 bases left in between. Germline CDR1 reads MNHEY; CDR2 reads SVGEGT.

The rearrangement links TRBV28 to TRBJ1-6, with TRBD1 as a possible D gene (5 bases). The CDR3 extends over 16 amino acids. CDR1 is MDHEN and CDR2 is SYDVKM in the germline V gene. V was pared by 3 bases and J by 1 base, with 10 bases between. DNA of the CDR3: TGTGCCAGCAGTTTCCAGGGAAGGTCCTATAATTCACCCCTCCACTTT. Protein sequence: CASSFQGRSYNSPLHF.

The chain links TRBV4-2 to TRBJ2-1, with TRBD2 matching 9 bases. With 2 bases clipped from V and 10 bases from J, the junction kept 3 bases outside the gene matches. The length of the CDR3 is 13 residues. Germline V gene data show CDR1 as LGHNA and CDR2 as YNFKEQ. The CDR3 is CASSQTSGREQFF. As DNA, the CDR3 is TGTGCCAGCAGCCAAACGAGCGGGAGGGAGCAGTTCTTC.

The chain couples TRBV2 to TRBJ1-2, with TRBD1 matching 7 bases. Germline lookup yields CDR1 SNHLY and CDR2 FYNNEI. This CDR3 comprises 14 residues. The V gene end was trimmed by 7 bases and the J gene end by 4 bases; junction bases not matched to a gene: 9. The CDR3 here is CASTWDSGAYGYTF. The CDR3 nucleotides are TGTGCCAGCACCTGGGACAGCGGAGCCTATGGCTACACCTTC.

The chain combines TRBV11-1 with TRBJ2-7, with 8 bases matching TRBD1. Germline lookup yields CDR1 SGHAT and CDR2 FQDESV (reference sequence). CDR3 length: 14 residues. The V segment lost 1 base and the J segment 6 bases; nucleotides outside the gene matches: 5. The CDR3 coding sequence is TGTGCCAGCAGCTTAGGACAGGGGTCCATCGAGCAGTACTTC. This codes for CASSLGQGSIEQYF.

CDR3: CASSRQGAGETQYF. The CDR3 nucleotides are TGTGCCAGCAGCCGTCAGGGGGCTGGGGAGACCCAGTACTTC. This chain connects TRBV3-1 (or the pseudogene TRBV3-2) to TRBJ2-5, with 8 bases that match TRBD1. V lost 4 bases and J lost 5; bases outside the gene matches: 6. CDR1 is LGHDT and CDR2 is YNNKEL in the germline V gene (reference sequence). This CDR3 is built from 14 residues.

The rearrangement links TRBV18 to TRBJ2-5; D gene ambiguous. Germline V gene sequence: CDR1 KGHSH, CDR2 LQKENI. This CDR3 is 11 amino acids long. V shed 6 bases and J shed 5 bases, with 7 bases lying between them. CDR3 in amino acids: CASSTEETQYF. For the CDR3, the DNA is TGTGCCAGCTCGACGGAGGAGACCCAGTACTTC.

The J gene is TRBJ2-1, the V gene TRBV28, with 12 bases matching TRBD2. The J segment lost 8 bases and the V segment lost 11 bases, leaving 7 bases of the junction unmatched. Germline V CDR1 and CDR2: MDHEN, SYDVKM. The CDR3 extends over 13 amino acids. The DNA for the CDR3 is TGTGCCGGGAGGACTAGCGGGAACTATGAGCAGTTCTTC. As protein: CAGRTSGNYEQFF.